What follows is one T cell receptor (beta chain) and its context. This clone appeared a single time. Which antigen it targets is not known. No base quality values were provided; no much bigger clone lies one nucleotide off. This specimen comes from a study of cytotoxic CD8 clonotypes in ibrutinib-treated CLL (dated by TCRdb to the early 2020s). In terms of the full investigation: In this cohort, approximately 15 patients were treatment-naive and roughly ten were relapsed/refractory, while fewer than 18 had unmutated IGHV. Partial responses were observed in some 24 patients and complete responses in 2; after a median follow-up of 68 months, remission was maintained in approximately 14 patients and progression was observed in approximately 12. Samples at response were collected after a median of roughly twelve months of treatment, with a range of 6 to 36 months. An average of around 260,000 productive templates and 80,000 to 95,000 productive rearrangements was obtained per sample. Of the 90 or so participants in the trial, 26 had longitudinal samples available. Cryopreserved peripheral blood mononuclear cells were collected at three points: before therapy, at response, and at either sustained remission or disease progression. Every remission and progressive disease sample was obtained while ibrutinib was still being received by the patients.

The goal of deep resolution MiSeq sequencing was a depth between 1 in 1 million and 1 in 200,000 T cells, and coverage averaged 10x per clonotype. The immunoSEQ hsTCRB Kit was used to generate TCR beta libraries. In the paper's pipeline: ImmunoSEQ Data Assistant and ImmunoSEQ Analyzer were used for data analysis, and V, D and J genes were assigned according to IMGT definitions. Clonality, which ranges from 0 to 1, was calculated as one minus the normalized Shannon entropy of productive rearrangement frequencies. Only overrepresented clonotypes making up at least 0.05% of each patient's repertoire were included in the public clonotype analysis. About twelve repertoires from age-matched healthy donors, obtained from immuneACCESS, served as clonality controls. TCRdb provides this immuneACCESS table in a form limited to in-frame rearrangements. Some clones are lacking; in checked studies, under half of them reflect an unresolved V gene, and why the rest are absent is not known. From that table come the V and J calls and clone size; the DNA was used to work out D and trimming. This sample comprises over 70,000 clones, roughly 77% of them detected only once. About 4.4% of the sample rests with the top ten.

What the time point label conveys for this sample: about 11 months on ibrutinib. For TCR beta library preparation, roughly 2 micrograms of genomic DNA were extracted from the cryopreserved PBMCs. Longitudinal blood samples from CLL patients on ibrutinib monotherapy were analyzed using high-throughput TCR beta sequencing. The patients took part in an open-label, single-center phase 2 trial of ibrutinib monotherapy. The junction carries 14 bases between V and J, which are trimmed by 2 bases and 2 bases respectively. Including cysteine and phenylalanine, the CDR3 has 16 amino acids. Only the CDR3 portion is preserved as DNA: 48 bases, with reading frame beginning at the first base. As encoded in the germline V gene (reference sequence), CDR1 is MNHEY while CDR2 is SMNVEV. The investigation overall reported the following: Public clonotypes were rare and either shrank or stayed stable during treatment, and the rise in clonality at ibrutinib response reflected expansion of private clonotypes. Sampling times were not matched between sustained-remission and progressing patients, and lymph node repertoires were not studied. At baseline, clonality was higher than in age-matched healthy donors and showed a strong correlation with circulating CD8+ T-cell counts. At ibrutinib response clonality went up, during sustained remission it held steady, and at progression it dropped back toward baseline.

In this chain, TRBV27 is recombined with TRBJ2-3, with a tentative D call of TRBD1 or TRBD2, each matching 5 bases. The TCR sequence derives from a human donor with chronic lymphocytic leukemia. The specimen comprised PBMCs, sampled after 12 months of ibrutinib treatment. The CDR3 corresponds to CASSLAKGPYTDTQYF. The sequence in DNA is TGTGCCAGCAGTTTAGCCAAGGGACCGTACACAGATACGCAGTATTTT.